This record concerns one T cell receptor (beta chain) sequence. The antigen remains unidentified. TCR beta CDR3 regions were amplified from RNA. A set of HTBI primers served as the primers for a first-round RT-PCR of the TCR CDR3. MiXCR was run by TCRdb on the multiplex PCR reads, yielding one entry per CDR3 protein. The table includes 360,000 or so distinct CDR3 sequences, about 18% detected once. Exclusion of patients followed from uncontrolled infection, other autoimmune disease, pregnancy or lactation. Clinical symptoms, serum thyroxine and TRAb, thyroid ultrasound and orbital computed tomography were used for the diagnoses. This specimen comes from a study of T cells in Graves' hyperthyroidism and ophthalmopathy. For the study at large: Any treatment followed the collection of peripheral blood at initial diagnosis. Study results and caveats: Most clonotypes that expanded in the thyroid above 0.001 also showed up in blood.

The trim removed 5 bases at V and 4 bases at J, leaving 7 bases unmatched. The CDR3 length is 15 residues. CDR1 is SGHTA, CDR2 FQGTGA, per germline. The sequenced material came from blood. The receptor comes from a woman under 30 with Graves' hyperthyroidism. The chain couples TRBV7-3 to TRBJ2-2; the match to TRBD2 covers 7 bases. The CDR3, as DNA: TGTGCCAGCAGCCGCGGGGGTACCCTCACCGGGGAGCTGTTTTTT. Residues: CASSRGGTLTGELFF.